One TCR beta chain is described in this entry. The data were produced by immunoSEQ multiplex PCR, yet TCRdb's version contains in-frame clones alone and is incomplete. This repertoire shows tens of thousands of clones, about 95% found once; its top ten account for 9% to 9.5%. The trim removed 0 bases at V and 4 bases at J, leaving 5 bases unmatched. The CDR3 is made up of 16 amino acids. Per the germline V gene, CDR1 is SGHRS and CDR2 is YFSETQ. This entry comes from a study of T cells in tuberculosis. The origin of this receptor is a donor aged 10 to 29 with latent tuberculosis or without tuberculosis infection. The material sequenced was PBMCs. The rearrangement joins TRBV5-1 to TRBJ2-1; TRBD2 agrees at 9 bases. CDR3 nucleotides: TGCGCCAGCAGCTTGGAACTAGCGGGTGTGTACAATGAGCAGTTCTTC. Translating it yields CASSLELAGVYNEQFF. The whole variable domain, remainder taken from reference TRBV5-1 and TRBJ2-1, is KAGVTQTPRYLIKTRGQQVTLSCSPISGHRSVSWYQQTPGQGLQFLFEYFSETQRNKGNFPGRFSGRQFSNSRSEMNVSTLELGDSALYLCASSLELAGVYNEQFFGPGTRLTVL.